The 10 T cell receptor beta chains given below trace back to one sample, sequenced in a study of spatial heterogeneity in lung cancer. Regarding time point: sample taken at primary tumor resection. TCRdb independently ran MiXCR on the 5' RACE reads; one entry per CDR3 protein. The data hold 20,000 to 25,000 distinct CDR3 sequences, with approximately 4.6% observed a single time. The specimen was PBMCs, collected at surgery. These receptors all come from a male donor with early-stage non-small cell lung cancer.

The chain combines TRBV28 with TRBJ1-5; D gene unclear. Between the trimmed V and J ends, which lost 6 bases and 6 bases, there was a span of 15 bases. This CDR3 contains 14 residues. The V gene's germline CDR1 is MDHEN and CDR2 SYDVKM. Here the CDR3 DNA reads TGTGCCAGCAGCCAAATCGGGGAGGGTCAGCCCCAGCATTTT. Its translation is CASSQIGEGQPQHF.

This clonotype came up many times. This chain joins TRBV27 and TRBJ2-3, with 12 bases that match TRBD1. The CDR3 consists of 16 residues. CDR1 is MNHEY, CDR2 SMNVEV, per germline (reference sequence). V was pared by 3 bases and J by 5 bases, with 6 bases of the junction left unmatched. The DNA for the CDR3 is TGTGCCAGCAGTTTGGGACAGGGGGCGCTAAAAGATACGCAGTATTTT. Protein product: CASSLGQGALKDTQYF.

The rearrangement joins TRBV19 to TRBJ1-3; tentatively, D is TRBD1 (6 bases). Per the germline V gene, CDR1 is LNHDA and CDR2 is SQIVND (reference sequence). V was cut by 4 bases and J by 0 bases, with 16 bases left in between. The CDR3 runs to 17 residues. The CDR3 reads CASSTPGQPSSGNTIYF. The DNA of the CDR3 is TGTGCCAGTAGTACTCCTGGACAGCCATCCTCTGGAAACACCATATATTTT.

This clonotype has at least ten counts. V usage is TRBV5-1 and J usage is TRBJ2-7; D is uncertain. V was cut by 4 bases and J by 3 bases, with 17 bases left in between. Germline assignment: CDR1 SGHRS and CDR2 YFSETQ. CDR3 length: 15 residues. The CDR3 nucleotides are TGCGCCAGCAGCCACTCCCCAACAACGTACTACGAGCAGTACTTC. It codes for CASSHSPTTYYEQYF.

In this sample, this clonotype is medium-sized (0.01 to 0.1%). One junction end does not reproduce the germline sequence, and a read error may be involved. The V call is TRBV29-1, the J call TRBJ1-1; tentative D call: TRBD1 (5 bases). This CDR3 has 10 residues. Germline V gene sequence: CDR1 SQVTM, CDR2 ANQGSEA. In DNA form, the CDR3 reads TGCAGCGTCGCGGAAAACGGACATCTTTTT. Translating gives CSVAENGHLF.

CDR3 sequence reads: CAVQDQGELFF. As DNA, the CDR3 is TGTGCCGTACAGGACCAAGGGGAGCTGTTTTTT. The chain couples TRBV19 to TRBJ2-2, with D maybe TRBD1 (5 bases). The CDR3 contains 11 residues. Trimming shortened V by 11 bases and J by 8 bases, and 12 bases separated the two germline ends. CDR1 LNHDA and CDR2 SQIVND come from the germline V gene (reference sequence).

The chain couples TRBV12-3 or TRBV12-4 to TRBJ2-7, with 9 bases aligning to TRBD1. The V segment lost 8 bases and the J segment 6 bases; nucleotides outside the gene matches: 5. This CDR3 spans 12 amino acids. The CDR3 loop is CASGTGFSEQYF. The CDR3 region has the DNA TGTGCCAGCGGGACAGGGTTTTCCGAGCAGTACTTC.

Many counts were recorded for this clonotype. The chain uses TRBV29-1 and TRBJ1-2; D ambiguous. Trimming shortened V by 3 bases and J by 8 bases, and 10 bases separated the two germline ends. Germline V gene sequence: CDR1 SQVTM, CDR2 ANQGSEA. There are 11 residues in the CDR3. The CDR3 loop is CSVEAMGGYTF. CDR3 bases: TGCAGCGTTGAGGCAATGGGGGGCTACACCTTC.

This clonotype turned up a few times. This chain connects TRBV6-6 to TRBJ1-1; D not certain. This CDR3 region has 14 residues. CDR1 and CDR2 (germline): MNHNY, SVGAGI (reference sequence). Trimming took 6 bases from V and 8 from J, leaving 19 bases between them. CDR3 loop: CASSETVIRNEAFF. Here the CDR3 DNA reads TGTGCCAGCAGCGAAACAGTGATTCGAAACGAAGCTTTCTTT.

This clonotype has ten or more counts. The V gene is TRBV6-5, the J gene TRBJ2-4; 7 bases align to TRBD2. This CDR3 is built from 14 residues. Germline values: CDR1 MNHEY, CDR2 SVGAGI. V lost 4 bases, J lost 3 bases, and 3 bases stayed unmatched. The CDR3 sequence is CASSWGGDKNIQYF. For the CDR3, the DNA is TGTGCCAGCAGTTGGGGAGGGGACAAAAACATTCAGTACTTC.